This TCR beta chain originates from a study of blood T cell repertoires in COVID-19. Study-level information: The analysed material was cDNA or gDNA that came from T cells, B-cell-depleted T cells, or PBMCs.

The CDR3 spans 14 residues. Trimming took 6 bases from V and 3 from J, leaving 14 bases between them. The V gene's germline CDR1 is KGHSH and CDR2 LQKENI. TCRdb's table, derived via immunoSEQ multiplex PCR, lists solely in-frame clones and lacks some. The sample lists about 360,000 clones, about 83% occurring once. The specimen sequenced was peripheral blood. This chain links TRBV18 with TRBJ1-1; the D is unclear. This receptor was obtained from a man aged 25-45 years with active or convalescent COVID-19. CDR3 in DNA: TGTGCCAGCTCCGTCCAACCGGGAGACACTGAAGCTTTCTTT. Translated, it gives CASSVQPGDTEAFF.